The clone carrying this TCR beta chain has a single count. Its antigen is unidentified. This sample is drawn from a study of T-cell memory formation after mild COVID-19. The CDR3 has 13 residues. Germline CDR1 KGHSH, CDR2 LQKENI. Trimming removed 3 bases from V and 3 bases from J, with 9 bases in between. TCRdb ran MiXCR on the 5' RACE reads and lists one entry per CDR3 protein. Seen here are about 400,000 distinct CDR3 sequences, roughly a quarter observed once, and the top ten hold 10% to 15%. Study outcomes and limitations: Mainly CM and EM harbored the contracting CD4+ clones; mainly EMRA harbored the CD8+ ones. Among clones contracting day 15 to 85, CD4/CD8 was balanced, whereas later expanders leaned CD4+.

The rearrangement uses TRBV18 and TRBJ2-7; D not resolved. The source of this sequence is an adult woman who had mild COVID-19 (a few samples of this study predate the infection). Cell type and time point are not known. Sample: PBMCs or a T cell subset sorted from them (not recorded which). The CDR3 DNA reads TGTGCCAGCTCACCTGCAGAGATCTACGAGCAGTACTTC. Translation gives CASSPAEIYEQYF.